The clone carrying this TCR beta chain has a single count. Participant age was 18 to 89 years, and participants resided in 25 or so US areas. Here immunoSEQ multiplex PCR was the method, and the copy in TCRdb shows in-frame clones only, minus some. The sample lists roughly 250,000 clones, over 80% seen once, with 0.87% in the top ten. The sample comes from a study of blood T cell repertoires in COVID-19. Germline CDR1 SNHLY, CDR2 FYNNEI. V was clipped by 6 bases and J by 4 bases; unmatched bases: 2. The CDR3 spans 13 residues. V is TRBV2 and J is TRBJ2-3; 9 bases fit TRBD2. Sequencing input: PBMCs or T cells enriched from blood (not recorded which). The receptor's source is a man in his fifties who had been exposed to COVID-19. This CDR3 is CASRIAGADTQYF. The CDR3 region has the DNA TGTGCCAGCAGAATAGCGGGAGCAGATACGCAGTATTTT.